This note documents a single TCR beta chain sequence. This record comes from a study of blood T cell repertoires in COVID-19. The wider study: Acute-phase and convalescent COVID-19 samples originated in the United States, Italy and Spain.

V was cut by 0 bases and J by 6 bases, with 9 bases left in between. Germline CDR1 and CDR2: SNHLY and FYNNEI. This CDR3 has 14 amino acids. How the authors handled the data: Quantification of nucleated cells was approximated via reference gene primer amplification. TCRdb's table, derived via immunoSEQ multiplex PCR, lists solely in-frame clones and lacks some. V and J calls and clone size come straight from that table; D and trimming were deduced from the DNA. The sample holds about 200,000 clones; about 88% are singletons and the top ten take roughly 10%. J is TRBJ1-5 and V is TRBV2, with D possibly being TRBD1 (5 bases). Sample: peripheral blood. This TCR came from a woman aged 45-65 years with COVID-19, enrolled during active disease. The CDR3 nucleotides read TGTGCCAGCAGTGAAGCAAAGGGGTTTCAGCCCCAGCATTTT. Translating gives CASSEAKGFQPQHF.